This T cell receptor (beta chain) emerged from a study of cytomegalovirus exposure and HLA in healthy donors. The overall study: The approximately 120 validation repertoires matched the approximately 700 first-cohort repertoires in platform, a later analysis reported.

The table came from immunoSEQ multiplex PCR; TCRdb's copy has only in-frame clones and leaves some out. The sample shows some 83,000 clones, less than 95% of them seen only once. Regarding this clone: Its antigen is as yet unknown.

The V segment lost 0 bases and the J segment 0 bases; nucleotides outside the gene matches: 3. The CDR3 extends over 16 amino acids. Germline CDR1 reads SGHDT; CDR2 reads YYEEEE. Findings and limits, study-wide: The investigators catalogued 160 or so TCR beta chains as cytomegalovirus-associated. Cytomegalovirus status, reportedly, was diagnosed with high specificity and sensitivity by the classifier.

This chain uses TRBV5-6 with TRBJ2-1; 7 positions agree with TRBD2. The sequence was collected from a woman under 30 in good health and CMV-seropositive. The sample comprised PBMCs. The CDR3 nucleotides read TGTGCCAGCAGCTTGGAGGGCGGGAGCTCCTACAATGAGCAGTTCTTC. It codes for CASSLEGGSSYNEQFF.